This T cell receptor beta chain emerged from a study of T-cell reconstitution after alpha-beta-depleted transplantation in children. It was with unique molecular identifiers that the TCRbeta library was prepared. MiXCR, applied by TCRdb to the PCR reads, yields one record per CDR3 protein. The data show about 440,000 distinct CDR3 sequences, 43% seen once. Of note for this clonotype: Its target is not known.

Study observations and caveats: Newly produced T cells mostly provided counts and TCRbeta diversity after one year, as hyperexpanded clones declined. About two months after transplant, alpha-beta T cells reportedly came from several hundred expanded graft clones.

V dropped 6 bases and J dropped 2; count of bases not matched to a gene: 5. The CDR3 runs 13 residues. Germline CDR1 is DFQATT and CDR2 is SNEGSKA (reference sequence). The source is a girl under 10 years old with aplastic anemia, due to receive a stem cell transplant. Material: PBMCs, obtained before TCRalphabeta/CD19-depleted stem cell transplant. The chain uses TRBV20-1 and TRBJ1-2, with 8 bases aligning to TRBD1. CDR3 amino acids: CSAGDRSNYGYTF. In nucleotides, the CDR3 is TGCAGTGCCGGGGACAGGTCCAACTATGGCTACACCTTC.